This section outlines one T cell receptor beta chain sequence together with its context. The V gene's germline CDR1 is LNHNV and CDR2 YYDKDF (reference sequence). The length of the CDR3 is 16 residues. With V trimmed by 3 bases and J by 2 bases, 8 bases remained unmatched. The data stem from a study of blood T cell repertoires in COVID-19. Study at large: T cells, B-cell-depleted T cells, or PBMCs supplied cDNA or gDNA.

The protocol was immunoSEQ multiplex PCR, while the TCRdb copy is restricted to in-frame clones and leaves out a portion. The sample has roughly 150,000 clones; 70% to 90% are singletons. Sequenced input: peripheral blood. This chain uses TRBV15 with TRBJ2-3, with 7 bases aligning to TRBD1. This sequence originates from a woman aged 65 to 85 with acute or convalescent COVID-19. The CDR3 sequence is CATSSYRDSFTDTQYF. CDR3 sequence (DNA): TGTGCCACCAGCAGTTACCGGGACAGTTTCACAGATACGCAGTATTTT.